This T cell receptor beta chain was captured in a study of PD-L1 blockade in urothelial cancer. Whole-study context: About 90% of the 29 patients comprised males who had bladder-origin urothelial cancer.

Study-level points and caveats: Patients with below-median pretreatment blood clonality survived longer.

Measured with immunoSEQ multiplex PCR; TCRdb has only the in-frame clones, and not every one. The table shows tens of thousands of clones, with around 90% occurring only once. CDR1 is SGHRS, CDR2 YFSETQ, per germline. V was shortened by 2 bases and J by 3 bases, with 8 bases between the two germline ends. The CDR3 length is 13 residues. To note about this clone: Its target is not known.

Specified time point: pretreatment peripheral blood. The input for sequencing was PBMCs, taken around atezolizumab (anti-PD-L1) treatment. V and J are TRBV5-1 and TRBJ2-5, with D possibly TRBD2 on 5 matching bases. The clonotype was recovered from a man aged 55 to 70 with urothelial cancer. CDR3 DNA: TGCGCCAGCAGCTTCGGGGTAGAAGAGACCCAGTACTTC. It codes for CASSFGVEETQYF.